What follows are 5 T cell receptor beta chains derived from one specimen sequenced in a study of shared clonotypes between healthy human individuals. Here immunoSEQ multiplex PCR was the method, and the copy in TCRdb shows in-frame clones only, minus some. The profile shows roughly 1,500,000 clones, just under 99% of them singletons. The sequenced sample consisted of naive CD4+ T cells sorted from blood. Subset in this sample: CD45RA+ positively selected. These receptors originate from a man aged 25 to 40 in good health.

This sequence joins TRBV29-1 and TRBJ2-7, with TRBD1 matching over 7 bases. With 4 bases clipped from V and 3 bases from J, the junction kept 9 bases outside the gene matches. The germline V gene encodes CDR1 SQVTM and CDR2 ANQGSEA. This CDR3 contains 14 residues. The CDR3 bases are TGCAGCGTTGTTACGGGACAGATATACTACGAGCAGTACTTC. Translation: CSVVTGQIYYEQYF.

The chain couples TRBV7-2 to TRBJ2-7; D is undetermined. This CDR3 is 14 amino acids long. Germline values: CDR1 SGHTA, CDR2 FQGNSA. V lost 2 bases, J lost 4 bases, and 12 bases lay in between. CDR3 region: CASSLRLNNYEQYF. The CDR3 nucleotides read TGTGCCAGCAGCTTAAGGCTAAATAATTACGAGCAGTACTTC.

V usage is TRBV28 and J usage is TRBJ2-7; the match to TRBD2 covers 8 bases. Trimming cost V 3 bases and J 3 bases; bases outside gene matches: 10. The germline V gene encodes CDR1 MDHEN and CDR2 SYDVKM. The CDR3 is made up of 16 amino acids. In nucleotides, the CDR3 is TGTGCCAGCAGTTTCTTGGGAGTAGCGGGGAGCTACGAGCAGTACTTC. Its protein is CASSFLGVAGSYEQYF.

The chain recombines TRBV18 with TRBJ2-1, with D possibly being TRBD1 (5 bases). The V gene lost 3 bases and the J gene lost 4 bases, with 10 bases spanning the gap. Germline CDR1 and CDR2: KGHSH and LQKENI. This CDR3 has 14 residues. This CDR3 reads CASSPTTVYNEQFF. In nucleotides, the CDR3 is TGTGCCAGCTCACCTACGACAGTTTACAATGAGCAGTTCTTC.

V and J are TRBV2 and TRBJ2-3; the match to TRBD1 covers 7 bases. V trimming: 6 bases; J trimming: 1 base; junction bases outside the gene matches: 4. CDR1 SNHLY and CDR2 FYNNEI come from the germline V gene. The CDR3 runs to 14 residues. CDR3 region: CASRRTGRTDTQYF. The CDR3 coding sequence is TGTGCCAGCAGAAGGACAGGACGCACAGATACGCAGTATTTT.